Listed here is a single TCR beta chain. The CDR3 is 17 amino acids. Trimming cost V 3 bases and J 1 base; bases outside gene matches: 10. CDR1 and CDR2 from the germline V gene are SGHDT and YYEEEE. The PCR used 60 Vbeta and 13 Jbeta primers. Study processing details: A follow-up analysis tallied about 80 million unique TCR beta chains, about 11 million shared. The assay was immunoSEQ multiplex PCR, and TCRdb's table has in-frame clones only and misses some. The V and J calls and the clone size are those of that table, but D and trimming were determined from the DNA. Of 200,000 to 250,000 clones listed, about 88% were seen once; the top ten hold 0.2% to 0.3%. This record comes from a study of cytomegalovirus exposure and HLA in healthy donors.

The chain carries TRBV5-6 and TRBJ2-3; 8 bases match TRBD2. The sequence came from a girl aged 2 to 10 in good health and CMV-seronegative. Sequenced input: PBMCs. CDR3 sequence reads: CASSWPRGSGGTDTQYF. Written as DNA, the CDR3 is TGTGCCAGCAGCTGGCCCCGGGGTAGCGGGGGCACAGATACGCAGTATTTT.